This T cell receptor beta chain was recovered during a study of cytomegalovirus exposure and HLA in healthy donors. The PCR employed 60 Vbeta primers together with 13 Jbeta primers. The data were produced by immunoSEQ multiplex PCR, yet TCRdb's version contains in-frame clones alone and is incomplete. Of about 160,000 clones listed, over 65% are singletons. Study-wide results and limits: A later analysis associated 15,000 or so TCR beta sequences with HLA alleles at a 0.05 false discovery rate.

Comment on this clone: Its antigen is not known.

The sequenced sample consisted of PBMCs. The TCR was taken from a man aged 40-50 years in good health and CMV-seropositive.

In DNA, the CDR3 is TGTGCCAGCAGCTTCCCACTTGGTGAAAAACTGTTTTTT. It yields the protein CASSFPLGEKLFF. The chain links TRBV7-8 to TRBJ1-4; D call uncertain. Germline V lookup: CDR1 SGHVS, CDR2 FQNEAQ. The CDR3 totals 13 residues. V lost 3 bases, J lost 7 bases, and 9 bases lay in between. Complete variable domain (other parts from reference TRBV7-8 and TRBJ1-4): GAGVSQSPRYKVAKRGQDVALRCDPISGHVSLFWYQQALGQGPEFLTYFQNEAQLDKSGLPSDRFFAERPEGSVSTLKIQRTQQEDSAVYLCASSFPLGEKLFFGSGTQLSVL.